This T cell receptor beta chain comes out of a study of blood T cell repertoires in COVID-19. The overall study: The origin of the acute and convalescent COVID-19 samples was the United States, Italy and Spain. The analysed material was cDNA or gDNA that came from T cells, B-cell-depleted T cells, or PBMCs.

As processed by the authors: Scientists estimated how many nucleated cells there were by amplifying reference gene primers. Using immunoSEQ multiplex PCR, the repertoire was profiled, and TCRdb retains in-frame clones only, with some absent. V and J calls and clone size follow that table, whereas D and trimming were derived from the DNA. The sample holds some 80,000 clones, approximately 79% seen once. Germline CDR1 and CDR2: KGHDR and SFDVKD. CDR3 length: 20 amino acids. The junction had 15 bases not matched to a gene; V was cut back by 4 bases and J by 3 bases. The rearrangement uses TRBV24-1 and TRBJ2-3, with TRBD2 identical over 13 bases. The sample consisted of peripheral blood. The TCR was taken from a woman aged 80 or over with active or convalescent COVID-19. CDR3: CATSERGGGTSGMWTDTQYF. In DNA form, the CDR3 reads TGTGCCACCAGTGAGCGAGGCGGCGGGACTAGCGGGATGTGGACAGATACGCAGTATTTT.